The 4 T cell receptor beta chains given below trace back to one sample, sequenced in a study of CD8 T cells in ankylosing spondylitis (dated 2017 in TCRdb). The library relied on 5' RACE. The run used an Illumina HiSeq 2500. TCRdb reprocessed the public reads (quality trimming at Q25 with fastp, clone calling with MiXCR) and kept in-frame beta chains. Rows are unified per CDR3 protein, each entry keeping the most common DNA and genes. This sample comprises about 230,000 distinct CDR3 sequences, 8% to 9% of them detected only once. In total, the top ten clones hold roughly 4.9% of the sample. Specimen: blood, either unsorted or a sorted T cell fraction (not recorded which). Every receptor here comes from a female donor with ankylosing spondylitis or in good health (not recorded which).

This clonotype was found many times. The V and J genes are TRBV7-2 and TRBJ2-3, with a tentative D call TRBD1 (6 bases). Germline values: CDR1 SGHTA, CDR2 FQGNSA. The CDR3 is made up of 15 amino acids. Trimming removed 0 bases from V and 6 bases from J, with 13 bases in between. In nucleotides, the CDR3 is TGTGCCAGCAGCTTAGCGCCAGGGGTGTTGGATACGCAGTATTTT. It yields the protein CASSLAPGVLDTQYF.

This clonotype was observed a handful of times. The gene calls are TRBV7-8 and TRBJ2-1; D gene unclear. This CDR3 comprises 11 residues. The germline CDR1 and CDR2 sequences are SGHVS and FQNEAQ. V dropped 11 bases and J dropped 12 bases, with 17 bases sitting between them. CDR3 nucleotide sequence: TGTGCCTTCCCCGATCTCCTTGTGCAGTTCTTC. This sequence encodes CAFPDLLVQFF.

Many counts were recorded for this clonotype. The V and J genes are TRBV20-1 and TRBJ1-3; D ambiguous. V was clipped by 3 bases and J by 4 bases, with 10 bases between them. Germline lookup yields CDR1 DFQATT and CDR2 SNEGSKA (reference sequence). This CDR3 region has 13 residues. CDR3 region: CSARRVSGNTIYF. CDR3 nucleotide sequence: TGCAGTGCTAGGAGAGTCTCGGGAAACACCATATATTTT.

This clonotype has a count of ten or more. This chain joins TRBV7-2 and TRBJ1-2; D may be TRBD1 (5 bases). CDR3 size: 14 residues. V lost 1 base and J 6 bases, leaving 12 bases between the germline ends. The germline CDR1 and CDR2 sequences are SGHTA and FQGNSA. The CDR3 here is CASSLDGGGDGYTF. The CDR3 DNA reads as TGTGCCAGCAGCTTAGATGGCGGGGGTGATGGCTACACCTTC.